Here is one TCR beta chain with its context. Its specificity is not known. The entry originates in a study of T-cell memory formation after mild COVID-19. Whole-study results and caveats: Among clones peaking at day 37 in the second wave, SARS-CoV-2 specificity remained unconfirmed.

Germline V gives CDR1 SEHNR, CDR2 FQNEAQ (reference sequence). V dropped 6 bases and J dropped 9 bases, with 18 bases sitting between them. The CDR3 extends over 14 amino acids. From the 5' RACE reads, TCRdb called clonotypes with MiXCR, one entry per CDR3 protein. The sample consists of around 340,000 distinct CDR3 sequences, more than 15% of them appearing once. The chain has TRBV7-9 and TRBJ2-1; D is undetermined. Sequencing used PBMCs or a T cell subset sorted from them (not recorded which). The sequence derives from a young man who had mild COVID-19 (a few samples of this study predate the infection). Cell type and time point are not known. CDR3 loop: CASRTGPQKGEQFF. DNA of the CDR3: TGTGCCAGCAGAACCGGGCCCCAGAAGGGTGAGCAGTTCTTC.